A selection of T cell receptor beta chains follows, all from one sample in a study of blood T cells in healthy people across ages. TCRdb independently ran MiXCR on the 5' RACE reads; one entry per CDR3 protein. Among some 1.4 million distinct CDR3 sequences listed, 42% were seen once. Sequencing used blood. The receptors were gathered from a woman aged 18-29 years in good health. The CDR3 runs from the conserved cysteine through the conserved F or W. D genes are given only for firm matches. Size values are once, few and many counts, or a class for expanded clones, and some rows have none.

clone size	CDR3 length	D gene	V gene	J gene	CDR3 DNA	CDR3 protein
-	14	-	TRBV14	TRBJ2-5	TGTGCCAGCAGCCAAGCATACGGCCTCGGGACCCAGTACTTC	CASSQAYGLGTQYF
few	16	TRBD2	TRBV7-8	TRBJ2-7	TGTGCCAGCAGCTTAGGCCCTCGCGGGGGGGGCAATGAGCAGTACTTC	CASSLGPRGGGNEQYF
-	14	-	TRBV12-3/TRBV12-4	TRBJ2-3	TGTGCCAGCAGTCAGTCCTGGGGCACAGATGCGCAGTATTTT	CASSQSWGTDAQYF
few	14	-	TRBV20-1	TRBJ1-2	TGCAGTGCTAGAGAAGAGGGATCAAGGCAGGGCTACACCTTC	CSAREEGSRQGYTF
-	15	-	TRBV3-1	TRBJ2-7	TGTGCCAGCAGCCAAGCCCCTTCGACAGGAGGCGAGCAGTACTTC	CASSQAPSTGGEQYF
-	16	TRBD2	TRBV6-5	TRBJ2-5	TGTGCCAGCAGTCGGGGACTAGCGGGAGCAACGAGGGAGCAGTACTTC	CASSRGLAGATREQYF
-	15	-	TRBV20-1	TRBJ1-1	TGCAGTGCTAGGGAGGCCCTGACAGTGAACACTGAAGCTTTCTTT	CSAREALTVNTEAFF
few	14	-	TRBV12-3/TRBV12-4	TRBJ2-1	TGTGCCAGCCTCAGGGGACTGTTATACAATGAGCAGTTCTTC	CASLRGLLYNEQFF
-	12	TRBD1	TRBV7-9	TRBJ1-2	TGTGCCAGCGAGGGGACAGTTTATGGCTACACCTTC	CASEGTVYGYTF
-	16	TRBD2	TRBV4-1	TRBJ2-7	TGCGCCAGCAGCGTACATACCGGGACTAGCCTCCTCGAGCAGTACTTC	CASSVHTGTSLLEQYF
-	17	-	TRBV7-2	TRBJ2-3	TGTGCCAGCAGCTTAAGAGGGCGGAACCCTAGCACAGATACGCAGTATTTT	CASSLRGRNPSTDTQYF
-	16	TRBD1	TRBV15	TRBJ2-5	TGTGCCACCAGCAAAGAATGGGTACAGGGGCTCGAGACCCAGTACTTC	CATSKEWVQGLETQYF
-	17	-	TRBV11-3	TRBJ1-1	TGTGCCAGCAGCTTAAATCGACATCCTCGACCGAACACTGAAGCTTTCTTT	CASSLNRHPRPNTEAFF
-	13	-	TRBV7-2	TRBJ1-6	TGTGCCAGCAGCCGAGTCTCGTGGGAGCCCCTCCACTTT	CASSRVSWEPLHF
-	14	-	TRBV4-2	TRBJ2-5	TGTGCCAGCAGGAAAGGCGGACGTCAAGAGACCCAGTACTTC	CASRKGGRQETQYF
few	14	-	TRBV18	TRBJ1-1	TGTGCCAGCTCACCCAGGCTCGGCCAGCCTGAAGCTTTCTTT	CASSPRLGQPEAFF
-	15	TRBD1	TRBV4-1	TRBJ1-2	TGCGCCAGCAGCAACGCCGGGACAGGGGTGTATGGCTACACCTTC	CASSNAGTGVYGYTF
few	12	-	TRBV5-1	TRBJ2-5	TGCGCCAGCAGCTTGGCGGCACAGACCCAGTACTTC	CASSLAAQTQYF
-	15	-	TRBV11-2	TRBJ2-5	TGTGCCAGCAGGAACCCTGGACGGAGCCAAGAGACCCAGTACTTC	CASRNPGRSQETQYF
many	13	-	TRBV5-1	TRBJ2-7	TGTGCCAGCAGCTCAGGCAGGGGATACGAGCAGTACTTC	CASSSGRGYEQYF
few	14	-	TRBV12-3/TRBV12-4	TRBJ2-4	TGTGCCAGCACTAAGGCCCTAGGCCAAAACATTCAGTACTTC	CASTKALGQNIQYF
-	17	TRBD2	TRBV6-2/TRBV6-3	TRBJ2-3	TGTGCCAGCGCCGCAGCGGGAGGGCCTGTTTGGACAGATACGCAGTATTTT	CASAAAGGPVWTDTQYF
-	14	TRBD2	TRBV6-2/TRBV6-3	TRBJ2-5	TGTGCCAGCAGTTACCAAGCGGGAGGAGAGACCCAGTACTTC	CASSYQAGGETQYF
-	17	-	TRBV27	TRBJ2-1	TGTGCCAGCAGTTTAAAGCCCAGCGGGTTGTTATACAATGAGCAGTTCTTC	CASSLKPSGLLYNEQFF
-	17	TRBD2	TRBV5-1	TRBJ2-7	TGCGCCAGCAGCTTGGGGGGGACTAGCGGGGGATCGAACGAGCAGTACTTC	CASSLGGTSGGSNEQYF
-	15	-	TRBV7-9	TRBJ1-1	TGTGCCAGCAGCTTAATGGTCGGGGCCAACACTGAAGCTTTCTTT	CASSLMVGANTEAFF